What follows describes a single TCR beta chain. Its cognate antigen has yet to be identified. Base-call qualities are not available, and no considerably larger clone is one nucleotide away. The data are from a study of blood T cell repertoires in COVID-19 (dated by TCRdb to 2018 to 2020). Regarding the research as a whole: The collaborator samples originated in the United States, Italy and Spain and spanned the acute and convalescent phases of COVID-19. The material from the prospective study consisted of cDNA or gDNA derived from T cells, B-cell-depleted T cells, or PBMCs. Deeply sampled blood TCRbeta repertoires from subjects exposed to, actively infected with, or recovered from COVID-19 were included in the dataset. The repertoires were made available in a free public database intended to serve as a resource for research on the immune response to SARS-CoV-2. The samples were drawn from two sources: the first 160 participants of the ongoing ImmuneRACE study, and over 950 subjects contributed by 6 global collaborators. Nearly every sample came with metadata listing a de-identified subject ID, COVID-19 status, age in years and sex. Where available, HLA class I and class II types were taken from metadata supplied by the sample provider and were not determined by assay-based typing. What the study reported, not specific to this receptor: Clinical and demographic metadata were provided uncurated, with the amount varying by source and participant.

The immunoSEQ Assay, a bias-controlled multiplex PCR, was used to amplify TCRbeta CDR3 regions from genomic DNA. Concerning the study's data processing: The number of nucleated cells in each sample was estimated by amplification of reference gene primers within the assay. To quantify the absolute abundance of each unique TCRbeta CDR3 rearrangement, sequence reads were collapsed and filtered. Productive Simpson clonality was computed per sample as the square root of Simpson's diversity index over productive rearrangements. Entries here come from immuneACCESS through TCRdb and include only in-frame sequences with V and J called. Some clones fail to appear in such tables; in the studies checked, an unresolved V gene covers under half of the shortfall, and the cause of the remainder is unknown. V and J calls plus clone size are reproduced from that table; the DNA served to infer D and trimming. The sample table records around 80,000 clones; approximately 78% of these occur just once. Jointly, the top ten make up more than 9% of the sample.

Relative to germline, V is missing 0 bases and J is missing 5 bases, with 2 bases of the junction outside any gene match. The CDR3 has 15 amino acids, counting the end cysteine and phenylalanine. The read is trimmed to its CDR3 DNA, 45 bases read in frame from base 1. CDR1 ENHRY and CDR2 SYGVKD were looked up in the germline V gene. The collaborating institutions used their own protocols to collect whole blood in K2EDTA tubes. Collaborator samples were shipped for TCRbeta analysis as frozen whole blood, isolated PBMCs, or DNA extracted from either sample type. The sequence was obtained from a man aged 60 to 69 with acute or convalescent COVID-19. The specimen was peripheral blood. The rearrangement joined TRBV10-3 to TRBJ2-5; TRBD1 agrees with 11 junctional bases. The nucleotides read TGTGCCATCAGTGAGTCGGACAGGGGGCTCGAGACCCAGTACTTC. Its amino acids are CAISESDRGLETQYF.